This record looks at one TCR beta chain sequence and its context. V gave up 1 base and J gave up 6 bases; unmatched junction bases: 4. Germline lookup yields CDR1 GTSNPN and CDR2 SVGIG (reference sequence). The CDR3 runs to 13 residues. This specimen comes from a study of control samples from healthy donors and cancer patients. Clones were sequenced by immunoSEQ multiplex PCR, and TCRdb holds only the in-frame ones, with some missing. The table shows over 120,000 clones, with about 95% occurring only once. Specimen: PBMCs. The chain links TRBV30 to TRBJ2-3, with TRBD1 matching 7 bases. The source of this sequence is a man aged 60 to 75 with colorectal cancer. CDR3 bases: TGTGCCTGGAGTGGACAGGGTGTGGATACGCAGTATTTT. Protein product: CAWSGQGVDTQYF.